The sequence of this TCR beta chain was determined in a study of blood T cell repertoires in COVID-19. Study at large: Researchers got acute and convalescent COVID-19 samples from the United States, Italy and Spain. From T cells, B-cell-depleted T cells, or PBMCs came the material, which was cDNA or gDNA.

Original methodology: Estimation of nucleated cell counts was performed using reference gene primer amplification. Sequencing was performed with immunoSEQ multiplex PCR; in TCRdb, only in-frame clones are kept and a portion is missing. The V and J calls and the clone size are those of that table, but D and trimming were determined from the DNA. The sample contains 150,000 to 200,000 clones, approximately 80% of which appear only once. CDR3 length: 15 amino acids. V lost 6 bases and J lost 2; bases outside the gene matches: 6. Germline-derived CDR1 and CDR2 are MNHEY and SVGAGI. The chain carries TRBV6-5 and TRBJ1-5, with TRBD1 matching 8 bases. The sequence was collected from a woman aged 80 or over with active or convalescent COVID-19. Sequenced material: peripheral blood. The CDR3 reads CASRSGGRGNQPQHF. As DNA, the CDR3 is TGTGCCAGCAGATCAGGGGGCAGAGGCAATCAGCCCCAGCATTTT.